One and the same sample provided the 9 T cell receptor beta chains below, sequenced in a study of cytomegalovirus exposure and HLA in healthy donors. The repertoire was sequenced with immunoSEQ multiplex PCR; TCRdb's copy has only in-frame clones and lacks some. Found here are 200,000 to 250,000 clones, roughly 83% of them singletons; the top ten hold roughly 5.7%. The sample taken for sequencing was PBMCs. These TCRs come from a woman aged 18-29 years in good health and CMV-seronegative.

Here the CDR3 reads CASRRQGKQFF. The CDR3 DNA reads as TGTGCCAGCAGAAGACAGGGGAAGCAGTTCTTC. V usage is TRBV6-1 and J usage is TRBJ2-1; 8 bases fit TRBD1. Germline CDR1 reads MNHNS; CDR2 reads SASEGT. Unmatched junction bases numbered 3, after V lost 6 bases and J lost 11 bases. This CDR3 has 11 amino acids.

The chain employs TRBV28 and TRBJ2-4; D may correspond to TRBD1 or TRBD2 (6 bases each). Germline V gene sequence: CDR1 MDHEN, CDR2 SYDVKM. The V end lost 5 bases, the J end lost 0 bases, and 14 bases lay between the germline ends. The CDR3 has 16 residues. CDR3 bases: TGTGCCAGCAGTCCCCGTGGGGGGCGAGCCAAAAACATTCAGTACTTC. Its translation: CASSPRGGRAKNIQYF.

The genes are TRBV5-1 and TRBJ1-6; weak D call: TRBD1 (5 bases). The CDR3 has 18 residues. CDR1 and CDR2 from the germline V gene are SGHRS and YFSETQ. V was cut by 0 bases and J by 4 bases, with 17 bases left in between. In DNA, the CDR3 is TGCGCCAGCAGCTTGGGCGACAGTTTTGGGGTTTATAATTCACCCCTCCACTTT. Residues: CASSLGDSFGVYNSPLHF.

The chain links TRBV27 to TRBJ2-3; possibly TRBD1 or TRBD2 for D (6 bases each). The germline V gene encodes CDR1 MNHEY and CDR2 SMNVEV (reference sequence). The V end was cut by 5 bases, the J end by 7 bases, with 13 bases between. This CDR3 region has 13 residues. Here the CDR3 DNA reads TGTGCCAGCAGTCGCCCCGGGGGCAATACGCAGTATTTT. Amino acids: CASSRPGGNTQYF.

This sequence joins TRBV30 and TRBJ1-1, with D uncertain. The CDR3 consists of 12 residues. Germline V gene lookup returns CDR1 GTSNPN and CDR2 SVGIG (reference sequence). V shed 3 bases and J shed 5 bases, with 10 bases lying between them. In DNA, the CDR3 is TGTGCCTGGAGCCGGGCCCGAACTGAAGCTTTCTTT. Residues: CAWSRARTEAFF.

The chain has TRBV4-1 and TRBJ2-5; 10 positions match TRBD2. The CDR3 loop spans 15 amino acids. With 5 bases clipped from V and 3 bases from J, the junction kept 6 bases outside the gene matches. CDR1 MGHRA and CDR2 YSYEKL come from the germline V gene. CDR3 amino acids: CASSTLSGRKETQYF. The CDR3 DNA sequence: TGCGCCAGCAGCACCCTTAGCGGGAGGAAAGAGACCCAGTACTTC.

V gene TRBV2 combines with J gene TRBJ2-6; no reliable D call. Per the germline V gene, CDR1 is SNHLY and CDR2 is FYNNEI. The CDR3 is 14 residues long. Trimming removed 4 bases from V and 4 bases from J, with 8 bases in between. CDR3 amino acids: CASSGLSGANVLTF. The CDR3 DNA reads as TGTGCCAGCAGTGGCCTTTCCGGGGCCAACGTCCTGACTTTC.

The V and J genes are TRBV5-4 and TRBJ2-7, with D tentatively TRBD2 (5 bases). Trimming pared 0 bases from V and 3 bases from J, leaving 10 bases between. There are 14 residues in the CDR3. CDR1 SGHNT and CDR2 YYREEE come from the germline V gene (reference sequence). CDR3 in DNA: TGTGCCAGCAGCTTGGCCGGGGTAAACTACGAGCAGTACTTC. Amino acid sequence: CASSLAGVNYEQYF.

The J gene is TRBJ2-2, the V gene TRBV10-3, with TRBD2 as a possible D gene (5 bases). Germline lookup yields CDR1 ENHRY and CDR2 SYGVKD. The CDR3 runs to 16 residues. V was pared by 0 bases and J by 5 bases, with 13 bases between. CDR3 nucleotide sequence: TGTGCCATCAGTGAGTCCAGAGGGCCCGGGACCGGGGAGCTGTTTTTT. This codes for CAISESRGPGTGELFF.